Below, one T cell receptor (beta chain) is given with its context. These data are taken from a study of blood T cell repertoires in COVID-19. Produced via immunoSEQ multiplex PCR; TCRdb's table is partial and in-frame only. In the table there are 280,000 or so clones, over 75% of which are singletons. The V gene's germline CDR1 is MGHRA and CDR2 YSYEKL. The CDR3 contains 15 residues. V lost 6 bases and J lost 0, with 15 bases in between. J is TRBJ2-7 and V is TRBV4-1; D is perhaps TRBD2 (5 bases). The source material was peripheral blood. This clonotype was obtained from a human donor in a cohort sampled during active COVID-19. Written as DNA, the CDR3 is TGCGCCAGCAGTTTAAACGGGATTAGCTCCTACGAGCAGTACTTC. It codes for CASSLNGISSYEQYF.